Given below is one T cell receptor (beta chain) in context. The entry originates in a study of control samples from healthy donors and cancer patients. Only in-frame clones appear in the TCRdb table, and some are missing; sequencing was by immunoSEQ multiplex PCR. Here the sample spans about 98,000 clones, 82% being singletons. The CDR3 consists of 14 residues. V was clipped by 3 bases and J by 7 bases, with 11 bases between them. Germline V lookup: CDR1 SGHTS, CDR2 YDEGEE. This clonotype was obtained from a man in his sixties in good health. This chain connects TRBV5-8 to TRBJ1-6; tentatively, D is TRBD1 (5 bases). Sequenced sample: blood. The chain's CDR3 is CASSSTGRNSPLHF. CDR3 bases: TGTGCCAGCAGCTCTACAGGCCGCAATTCACCCCTCCACTTT.